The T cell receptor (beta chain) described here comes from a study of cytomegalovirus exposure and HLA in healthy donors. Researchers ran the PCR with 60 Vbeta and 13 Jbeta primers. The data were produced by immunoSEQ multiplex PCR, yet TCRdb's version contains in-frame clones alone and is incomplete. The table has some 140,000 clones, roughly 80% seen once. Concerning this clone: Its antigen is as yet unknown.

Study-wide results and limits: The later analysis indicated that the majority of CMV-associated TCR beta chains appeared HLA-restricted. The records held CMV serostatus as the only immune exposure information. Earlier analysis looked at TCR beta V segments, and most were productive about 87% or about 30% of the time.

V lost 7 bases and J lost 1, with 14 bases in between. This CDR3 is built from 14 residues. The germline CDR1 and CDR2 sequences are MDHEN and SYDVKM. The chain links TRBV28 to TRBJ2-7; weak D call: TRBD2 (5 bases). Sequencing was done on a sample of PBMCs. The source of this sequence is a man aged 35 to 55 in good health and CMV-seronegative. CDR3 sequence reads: CASTVQRASYEQYF. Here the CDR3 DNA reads TGTGCCAGCACGGTTCAGAGGGCGTCCTACGAGCAGTACTTC.